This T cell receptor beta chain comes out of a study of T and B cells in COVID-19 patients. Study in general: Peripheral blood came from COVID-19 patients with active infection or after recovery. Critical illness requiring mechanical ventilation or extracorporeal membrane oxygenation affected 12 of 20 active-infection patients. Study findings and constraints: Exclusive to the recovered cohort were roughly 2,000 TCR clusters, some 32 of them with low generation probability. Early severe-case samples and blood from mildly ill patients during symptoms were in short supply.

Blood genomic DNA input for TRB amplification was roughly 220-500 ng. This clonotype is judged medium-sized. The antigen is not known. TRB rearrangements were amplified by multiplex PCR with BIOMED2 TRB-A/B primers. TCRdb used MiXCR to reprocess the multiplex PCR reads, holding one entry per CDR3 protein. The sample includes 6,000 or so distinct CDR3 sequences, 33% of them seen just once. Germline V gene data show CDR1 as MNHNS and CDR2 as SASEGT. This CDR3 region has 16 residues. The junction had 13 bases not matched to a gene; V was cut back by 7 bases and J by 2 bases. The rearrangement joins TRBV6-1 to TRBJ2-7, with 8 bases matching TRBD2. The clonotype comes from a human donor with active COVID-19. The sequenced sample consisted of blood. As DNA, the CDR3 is TGTGCCAGCACCCCCCTTACTAGCGGAATGACCTACGAGCAGTACTTC. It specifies CASTPLTSGMTYEQYF.